This TCR beta chain was profiled in a study of graft-versus-host responses after intestinal transplantation. Trimming removed 8 bases from V and 0 bases from J; junction bases left unmatched: 4. Looked up from germline, CDR1 is LNHDA and CDR2 is SQIVND (reference sequence). This CDR3 contains 14 residues. Measured with immunoSEQ multiplex PCR; TCRdb has only the in-frame clones, and not every one. The sample holds over 100,000 clones, roughly 96% seen once. On this clone: Its target is not known.

The source was unstimulated CD8+ T cells sorted from spleen or lymph node cells, collected before intestinal transplant. The clonotype comes from a human donor who received an intestinal transplant. The J gene is TRBJ2-1, the V gene TRBV19; 7 positions agree with TRBD2. CDR3: CASGLVGSYNEQFF. For the CDR3, the DNA is TGTGCCAGTGGACTAGTGGGCTCCTACAATGAGCAGTTCTTC.